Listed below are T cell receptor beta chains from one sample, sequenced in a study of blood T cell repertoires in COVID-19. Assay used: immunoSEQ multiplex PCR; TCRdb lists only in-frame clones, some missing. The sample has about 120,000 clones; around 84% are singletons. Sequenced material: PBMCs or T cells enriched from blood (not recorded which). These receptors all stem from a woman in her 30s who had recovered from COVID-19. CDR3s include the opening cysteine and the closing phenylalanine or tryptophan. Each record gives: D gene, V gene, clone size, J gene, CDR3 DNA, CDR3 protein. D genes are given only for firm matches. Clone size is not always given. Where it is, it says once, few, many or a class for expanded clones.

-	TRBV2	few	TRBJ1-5	-	CASILDRNNQPQHF
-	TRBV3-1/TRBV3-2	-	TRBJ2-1	TGTGCCAGCAGCCCCTCTCAGGGCCTACGGGACAATGAGCAGTTCTTC	CASSPSQGLRDNEQFF
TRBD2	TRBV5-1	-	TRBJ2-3	TGCGCCAGCAGCTTACAACTAGCGGGAGGAGCAGATACGCAGTATTTT	CASSLQLAGGADTQYF
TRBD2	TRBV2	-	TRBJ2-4	TGTGCCAGCCGCGACCAGCGGGGTAGGGACATTCAGTACTTC	CASRDQRGRDIQYF
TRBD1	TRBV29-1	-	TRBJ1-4	TGCAGCGTTGGGGGGGACAGGGGTGAAAAACTGTTTTTT	CSVGGDRGEKLFF
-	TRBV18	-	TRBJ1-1	TGTGCCAGCTCACCCGCACAGGCCTACACTGAAGCTTTCTTT	CASSPAQAYTEAFF
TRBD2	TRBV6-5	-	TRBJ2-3	TGTGCCAGCAGTTACCGGACTAGTGGGGATACGCAGTATTTT	CASSYRTSGDTQYF
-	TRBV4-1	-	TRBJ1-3	TGCGCCAGCAGCCAAGATCCGGGCGGGGGAGACACCATATATTTT	CASSQDPGGGDTIYF
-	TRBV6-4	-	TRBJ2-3	TGTGCCACTGCGGTTAGAGATACGCAGTATTTT	CATAVRDTQYF
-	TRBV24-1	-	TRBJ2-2	TGTGCCACCAGTCAGACGGGACTGAACACCGGGGAGCTGTTTTTT	CATSQTGLNTGELFF
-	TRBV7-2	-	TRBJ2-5	TGTGCCAGCACCCTTCGGAGGGGTGAGGGAGAGACCCAGTACTTC	CASTLRRGEGETQYF
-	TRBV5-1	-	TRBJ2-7	TGCGCCAGCAGCTTGGGGGCTCAATTTGGGGCAGGCTACGAGCAGTACTTC	CASSLGAQFGAGYEQYF
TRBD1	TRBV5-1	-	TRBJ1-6	TGCGCCAGCAGTTCGGGACAGGGTAATTCACCCCTCCACTTT	CASSSGQGNSPLHF
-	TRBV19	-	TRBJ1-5	TGTGCCAGTAGTATCGGGTGGACACAGGGAAATCAGCCCCAGCATTTT	CASSIGWTQGNQPQHF
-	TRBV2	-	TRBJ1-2	TGTGCCAGCAGCGCAGCAACCCGCCGACAGTCAGGCTACACCTTC	CASSAATRRQSGYTF
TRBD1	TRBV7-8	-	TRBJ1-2	TGTGCCAGCAACAGGGGGCGAGTCGCCCGGATGGATGGCTACACCTTC	CASNRGRVARMDGYTF
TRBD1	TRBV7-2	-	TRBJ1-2	TGTGCCAGCAGCTTTATCACCGGGACAGGGGGCGGCTACACCTTC	CASSFITGTGGGYTF